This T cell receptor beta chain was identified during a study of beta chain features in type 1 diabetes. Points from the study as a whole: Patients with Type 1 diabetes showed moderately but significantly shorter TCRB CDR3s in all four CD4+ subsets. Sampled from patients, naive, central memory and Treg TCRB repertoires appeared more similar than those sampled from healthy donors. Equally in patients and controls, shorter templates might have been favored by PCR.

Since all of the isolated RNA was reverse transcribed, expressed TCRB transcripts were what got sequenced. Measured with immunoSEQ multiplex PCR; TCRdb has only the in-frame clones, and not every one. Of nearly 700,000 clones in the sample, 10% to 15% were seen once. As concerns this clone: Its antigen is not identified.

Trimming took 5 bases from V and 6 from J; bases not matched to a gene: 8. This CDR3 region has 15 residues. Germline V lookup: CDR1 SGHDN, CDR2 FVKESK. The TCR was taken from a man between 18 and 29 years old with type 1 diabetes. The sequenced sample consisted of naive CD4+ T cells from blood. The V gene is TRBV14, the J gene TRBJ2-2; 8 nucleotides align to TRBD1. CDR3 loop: CASSSRQGSAGELFF. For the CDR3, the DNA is TGTGCCAGCAGCTCCCGACAGGGGAGCGCCGGGGAGCTGTTTTTT.